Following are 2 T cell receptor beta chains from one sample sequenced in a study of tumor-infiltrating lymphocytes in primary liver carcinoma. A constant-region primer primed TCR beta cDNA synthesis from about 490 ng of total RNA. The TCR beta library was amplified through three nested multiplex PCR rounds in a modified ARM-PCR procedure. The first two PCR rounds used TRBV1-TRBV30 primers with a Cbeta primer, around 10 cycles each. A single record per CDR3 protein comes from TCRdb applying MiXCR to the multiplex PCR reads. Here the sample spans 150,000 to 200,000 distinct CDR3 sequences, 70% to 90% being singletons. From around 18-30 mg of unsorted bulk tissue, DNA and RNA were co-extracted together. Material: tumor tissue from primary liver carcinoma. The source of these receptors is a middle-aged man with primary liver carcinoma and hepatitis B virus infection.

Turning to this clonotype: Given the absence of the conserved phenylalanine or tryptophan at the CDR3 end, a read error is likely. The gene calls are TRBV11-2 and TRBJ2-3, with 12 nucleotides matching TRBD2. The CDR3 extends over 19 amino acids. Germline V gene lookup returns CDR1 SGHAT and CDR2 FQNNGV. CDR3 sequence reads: CAGSLSPRLAGERTDTQYS. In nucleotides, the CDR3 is TGTGCCGGCAGCCTATCGCCGAGACTAGCGGGAGAGAGGACAGATACGCAGTATTCT.

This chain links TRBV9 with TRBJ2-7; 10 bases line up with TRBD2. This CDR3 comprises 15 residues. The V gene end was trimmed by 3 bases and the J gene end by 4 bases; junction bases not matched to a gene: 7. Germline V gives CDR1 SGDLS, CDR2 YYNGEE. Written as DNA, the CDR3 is TGTGCCAGCAGCGCCTCCGGGACTAGCGAGTACGAGCAGTACTTC. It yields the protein CASSASGTSEYEQYF.